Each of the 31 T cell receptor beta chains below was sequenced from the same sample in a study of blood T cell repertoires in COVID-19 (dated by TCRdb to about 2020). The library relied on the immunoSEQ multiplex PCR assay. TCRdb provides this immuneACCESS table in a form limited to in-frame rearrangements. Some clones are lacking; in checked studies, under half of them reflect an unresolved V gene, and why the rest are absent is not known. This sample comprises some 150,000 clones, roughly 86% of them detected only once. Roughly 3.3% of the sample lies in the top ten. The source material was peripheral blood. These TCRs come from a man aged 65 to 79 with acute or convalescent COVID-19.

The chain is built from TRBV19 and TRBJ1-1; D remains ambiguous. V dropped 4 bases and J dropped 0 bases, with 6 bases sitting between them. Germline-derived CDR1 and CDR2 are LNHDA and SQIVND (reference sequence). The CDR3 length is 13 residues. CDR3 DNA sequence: TGTGCCAGTAGTACTACAGTGAACACTGAAGCTTTCTTT. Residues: CASSTTVNTEAFF.

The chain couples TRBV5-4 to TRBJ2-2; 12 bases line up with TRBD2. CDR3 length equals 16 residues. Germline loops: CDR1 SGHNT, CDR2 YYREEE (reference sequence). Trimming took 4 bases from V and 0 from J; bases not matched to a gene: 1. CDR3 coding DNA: TGTGCCAGCAGCCCTAGCGGGGGGGCGAACACCGGGGAGCTGTTTTTT. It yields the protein CASSPSGGANTGELFF.

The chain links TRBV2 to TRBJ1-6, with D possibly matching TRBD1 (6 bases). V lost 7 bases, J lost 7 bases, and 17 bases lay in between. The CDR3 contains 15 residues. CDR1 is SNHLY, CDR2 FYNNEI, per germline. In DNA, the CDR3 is TGTGCCAGCATTCTCCAGGGGCCTGACAATTCACCCCTCCACTTT. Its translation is CASILQGPDNSPLHF.

The CDR3 DNA reads as TGCGCCAGCAGCCAAGATTGGATCTCTCGGGGTTACGAGCAGTACTTC. Translating gives CASSQDWISRGYEQYF. The chain joins TRBV4-3 to TRBJ2-7; possible D gene TRBD2, 5 bases. Trimming took off 0 bases at V and 4 bases at J, with 16 bases between the two ends. The CDR3 contains 16 residues. Germline CDR1 LGHNA, CDR2 YSLEER.

The CDR3 region is CASSMGTSGTPGDEQFF. Written as DNA, the CDR3 is TGTGCCAGCAGCATGGGGACTAGCGGGACCCCAGGGGATGAGCAGTTCTTC. The chain employs TRBV11-3 and TRBJ2-1, with 13 bases that match TRBD2. This CDR3 has 17 amino acids. Germline trimming cut 5 bases from V and 8 bases from J; bases unmatched to any gene: 12. The germline CDR1 and CDR2 sequences are SGHNT and YENEEA.

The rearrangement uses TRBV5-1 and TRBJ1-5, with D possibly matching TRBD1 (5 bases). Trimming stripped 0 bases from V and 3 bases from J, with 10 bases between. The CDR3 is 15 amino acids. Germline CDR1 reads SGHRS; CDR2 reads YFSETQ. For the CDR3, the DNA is TGCGCCAGCAGCTTGGTTCCAGGGAACAATCAGCCCCAGCATTTT. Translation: CASSLVPGNNQPQHF. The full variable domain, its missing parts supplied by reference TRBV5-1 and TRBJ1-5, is KAGVTQTPRYLIKTRGQQVTLSCSPISGHRSVSWYQQTPGQGLQFLFEYFSETQRNKGNFPGRFSGRQFSNSRSEMNVSTLELGDSALYLCASSLVPGNNQPQHFGDGTRLSIL.

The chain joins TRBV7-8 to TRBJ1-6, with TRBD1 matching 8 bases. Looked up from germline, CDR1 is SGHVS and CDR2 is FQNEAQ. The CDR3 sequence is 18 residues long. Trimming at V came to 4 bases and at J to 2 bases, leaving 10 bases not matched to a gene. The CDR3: CASSYNTGTGPYNSPLHF. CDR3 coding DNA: TGTGCCAGCAGCTACAACACCGGGACAGGCCCCTATAATTCACCCCTCCACTTT.

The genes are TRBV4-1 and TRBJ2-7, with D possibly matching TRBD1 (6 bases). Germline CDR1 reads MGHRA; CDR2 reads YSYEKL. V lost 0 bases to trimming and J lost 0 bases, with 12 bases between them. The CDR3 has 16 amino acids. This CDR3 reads CASSQEGGHRSYEQYF. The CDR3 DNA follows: TGCGCCAGCAGCCAAGAAGGGGGACACCGCTCCTACGAGCAGTACTTC.

The CDR3 sequence: CASSEAAGPYEQYF. The CDR3 DNA follows: TGTGCCAGCAGTGAAGCGGCGGGACCCTACGAGCAGTACTTC. The chain joins TRBV6-1 to TRBJ2-7, with D possibly matching TRBD2 (6 bases). The germline V gene has CDR1 MNHNS and CDR2 SASEGT. The length of the CDR3 is 14 residues. Trimming left V 0 bases short and J 2 bases short, with 8 bases between.

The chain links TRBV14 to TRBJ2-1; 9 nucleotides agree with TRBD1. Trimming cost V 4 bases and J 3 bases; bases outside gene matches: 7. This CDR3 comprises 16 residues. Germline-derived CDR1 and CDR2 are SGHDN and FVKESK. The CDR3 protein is CASSLVTGGLYNEQFF. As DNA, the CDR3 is TGTGCCAGCAGCCTTGTTACAGGGGGCCTCTACAATGAGCAGTTCTTC. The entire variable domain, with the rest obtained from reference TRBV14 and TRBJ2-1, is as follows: EAGVTQFPSHSVIEKGQTVTLRCDPISGHDNLYWYRRVMGKEIKFLLHFVKESKQDESGMPNNRFLAERTGGTYSTLKVQPAELEDSGVYFCASSLVTGGLYNEQFFGPGTRLTVL.

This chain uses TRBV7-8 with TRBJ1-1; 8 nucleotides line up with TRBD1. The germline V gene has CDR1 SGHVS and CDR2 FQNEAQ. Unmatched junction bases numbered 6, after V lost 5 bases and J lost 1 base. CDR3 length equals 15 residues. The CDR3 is CASSRAGTGNTEAFF. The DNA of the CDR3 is TGTGCCAGCAGCCGAGCCGGGACAGGGAACACTGAAGCTTTCTTT.

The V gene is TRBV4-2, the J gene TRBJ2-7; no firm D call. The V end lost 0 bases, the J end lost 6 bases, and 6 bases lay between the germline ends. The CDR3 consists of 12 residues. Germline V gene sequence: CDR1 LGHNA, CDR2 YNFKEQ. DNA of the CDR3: TGTGCCAGCAGCCAAGAATATCCCGAGCAGTACTTC. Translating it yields CASSQEYPEQYF.

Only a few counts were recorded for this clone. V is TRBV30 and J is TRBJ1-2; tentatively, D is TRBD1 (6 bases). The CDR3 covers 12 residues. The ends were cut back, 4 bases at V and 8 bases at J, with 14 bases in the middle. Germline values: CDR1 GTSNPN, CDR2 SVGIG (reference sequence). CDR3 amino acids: CAWNRESRGYTF. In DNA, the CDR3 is TGTGCCTGGAACAGGGAATCGAGGGGCTACACCTTC.

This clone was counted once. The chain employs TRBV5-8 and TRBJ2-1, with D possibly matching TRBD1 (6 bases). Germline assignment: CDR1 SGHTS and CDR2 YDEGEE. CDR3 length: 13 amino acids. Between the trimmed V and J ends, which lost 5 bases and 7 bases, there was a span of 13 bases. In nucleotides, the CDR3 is TGTGCCAGCAGTTCTCCAGGGGTGAATGAGCAGTTCTTC. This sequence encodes CASSSPGVNEQFF.

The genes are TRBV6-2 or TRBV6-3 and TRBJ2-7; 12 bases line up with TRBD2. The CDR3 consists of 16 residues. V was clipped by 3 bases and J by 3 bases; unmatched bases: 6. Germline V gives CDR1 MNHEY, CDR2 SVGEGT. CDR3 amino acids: CASSYATSGSIYEQYF. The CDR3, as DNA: TGTGCCAGCAGTTATGCGACTAGCGGGAGTATCTACGAGCAGTACTTC.

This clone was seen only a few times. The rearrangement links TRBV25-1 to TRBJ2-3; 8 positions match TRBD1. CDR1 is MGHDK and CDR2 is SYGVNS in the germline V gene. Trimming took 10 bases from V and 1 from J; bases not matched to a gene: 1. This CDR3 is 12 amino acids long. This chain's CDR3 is CATDRGTDTQYF. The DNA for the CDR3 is TGTGCCACGGACAGGGGCACAGATACGCAGTATTTT.

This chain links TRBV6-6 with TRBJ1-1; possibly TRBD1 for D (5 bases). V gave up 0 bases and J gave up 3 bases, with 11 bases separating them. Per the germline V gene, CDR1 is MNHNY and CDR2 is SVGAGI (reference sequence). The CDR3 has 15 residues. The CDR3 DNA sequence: TGTGCCAGCAGTTACTCGTGGGGGGAGGACACTGAAGCTTTCTTT. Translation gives CASSYSWGEDTEAFF.

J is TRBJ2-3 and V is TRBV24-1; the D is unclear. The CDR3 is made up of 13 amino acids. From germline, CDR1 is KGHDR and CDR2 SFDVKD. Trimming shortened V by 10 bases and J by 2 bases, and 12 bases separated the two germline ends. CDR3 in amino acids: CATRGGPTDTQYF. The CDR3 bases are TGTGCCACTCGCGGCGGCCCCACAGATACGCAGTATTTT.

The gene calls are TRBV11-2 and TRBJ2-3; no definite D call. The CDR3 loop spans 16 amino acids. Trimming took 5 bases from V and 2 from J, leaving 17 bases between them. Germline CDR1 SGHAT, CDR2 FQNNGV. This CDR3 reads CASSPNPADITDTQYF. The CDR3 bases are TGTGCCAGCAGCCCAAACCCCGCAGACATCACAGATACGCAGTATTTT.

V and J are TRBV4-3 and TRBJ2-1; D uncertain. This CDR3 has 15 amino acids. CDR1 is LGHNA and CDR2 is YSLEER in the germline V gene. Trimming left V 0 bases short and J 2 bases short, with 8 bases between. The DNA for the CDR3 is TGCGCCAGCAGCCAAGACAGGTACGCCTACAATGAGCAGTTCTTC. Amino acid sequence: CASSQDRYAYNEQFF.

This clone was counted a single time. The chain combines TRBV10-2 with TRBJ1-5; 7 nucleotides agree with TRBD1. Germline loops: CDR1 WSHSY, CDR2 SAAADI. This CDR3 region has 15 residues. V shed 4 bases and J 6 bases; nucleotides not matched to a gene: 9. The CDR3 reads CASSGQGGGGQPQHF. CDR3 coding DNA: TGCGCCAGCAGTGGACAGGGTGGGGGAGGTCAGCCCCAGCATTTT.

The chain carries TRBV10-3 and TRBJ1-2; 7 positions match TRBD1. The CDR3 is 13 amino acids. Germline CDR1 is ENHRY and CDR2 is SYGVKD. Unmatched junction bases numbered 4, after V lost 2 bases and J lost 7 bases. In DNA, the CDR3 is TGTGCCATCAGTGAGGGACAGGAGGGTGGCTACACCTTC. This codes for CAISEGQEGGYTF.

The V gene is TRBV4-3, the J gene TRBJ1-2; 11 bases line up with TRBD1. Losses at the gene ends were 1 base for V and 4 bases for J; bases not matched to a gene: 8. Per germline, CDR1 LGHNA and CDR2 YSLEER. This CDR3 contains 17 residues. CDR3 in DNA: TGCGCCAGCAGCCAAGCATTAGGGGGACAGGGGGGCTATGGCTACACCTTC. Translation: CASSQALGGQGGYGYTF.

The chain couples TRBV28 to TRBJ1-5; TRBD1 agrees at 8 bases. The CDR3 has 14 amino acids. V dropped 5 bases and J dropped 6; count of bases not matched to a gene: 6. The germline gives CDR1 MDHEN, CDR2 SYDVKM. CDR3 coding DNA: TGTGCCAGCAGTCAGGGGGCGCGTAGTCAGCCCCAGCATTTT. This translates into CASSQGARSQPQHF. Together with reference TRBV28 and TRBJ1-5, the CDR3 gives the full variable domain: DVKVTQSSRYLVKRTGEKVFLECVQDMDHENMFWYRQDPGLGLRLIYFSYDVKMKEKGDIPEGYSVSREKKERFSLILESASTNQTSMYLCASSQGARSQPQHFGDGTRLSIL.

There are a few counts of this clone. The CDR3 spells CASSLPYNEQFF. The CDR3 DNA sequence: TGTGCCAGCAGTTTACCGTACAATGAGCAGTTCTTC. The chain couples TRBV28 to TRBJ2-1; D not certain. V was pared by 2 bases and J by 4 bases, with 3 bases between. CDR1 is MDHEN and CDR2 is SYDVKM in the germline V gene. CDR3 length: 12 amino acids.

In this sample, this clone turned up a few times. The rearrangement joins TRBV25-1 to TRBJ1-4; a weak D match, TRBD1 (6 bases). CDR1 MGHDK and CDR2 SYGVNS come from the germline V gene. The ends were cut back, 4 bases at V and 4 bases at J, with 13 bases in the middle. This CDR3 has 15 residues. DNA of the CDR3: TGTGCCAGCAGTGGGGGGACACCTCGTAATGAAAAACTGTTTTTT. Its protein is CASSGGTPRNEKLFF.

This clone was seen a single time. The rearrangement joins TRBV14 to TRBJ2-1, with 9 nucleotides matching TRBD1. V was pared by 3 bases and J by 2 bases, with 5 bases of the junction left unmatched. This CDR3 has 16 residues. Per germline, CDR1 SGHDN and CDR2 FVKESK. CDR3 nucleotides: TGTGCCAGCAGCCACTTGGACAGGGGAACCTACAATGAGCAGTTCTTC. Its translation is CASSHLDRGTYNEQFF.

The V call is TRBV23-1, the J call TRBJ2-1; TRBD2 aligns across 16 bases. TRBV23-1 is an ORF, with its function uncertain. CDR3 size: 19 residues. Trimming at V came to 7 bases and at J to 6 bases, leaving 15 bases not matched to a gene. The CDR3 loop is CASTRHGTSGGASANEQFF. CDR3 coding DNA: TGCGCCAGCACTCGGCACGGGACTAGCGGGGGGGCCTCGGCCAATGAGCAGTTCTTC.

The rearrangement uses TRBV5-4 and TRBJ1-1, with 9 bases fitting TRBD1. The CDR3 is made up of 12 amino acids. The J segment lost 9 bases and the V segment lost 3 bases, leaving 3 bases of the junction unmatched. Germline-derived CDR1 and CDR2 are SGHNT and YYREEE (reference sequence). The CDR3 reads CASSWGQGKAFF. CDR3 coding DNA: TGTGCCAGCAGCTGGGGACAGGGCAAAGCTTTCTTT.

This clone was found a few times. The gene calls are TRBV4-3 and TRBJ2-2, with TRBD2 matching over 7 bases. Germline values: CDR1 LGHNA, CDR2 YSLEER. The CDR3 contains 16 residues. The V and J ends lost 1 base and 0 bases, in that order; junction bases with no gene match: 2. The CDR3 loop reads CASSQGDYSNTGELFF. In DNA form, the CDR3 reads TGCGCCAGCAGCCAAGGGGACTACTCGAACACCGGGGAGCTGTTTTTT.

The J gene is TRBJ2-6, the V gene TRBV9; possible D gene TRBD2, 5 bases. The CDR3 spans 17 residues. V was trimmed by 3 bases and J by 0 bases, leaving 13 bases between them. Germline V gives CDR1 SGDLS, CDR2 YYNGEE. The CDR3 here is CASSDLRESSGANVLTF. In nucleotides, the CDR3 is TGTGCCAGCAGCGACCTGAGGGAAAGCTCTGGGGCCAACGTCCTGACTTTC.